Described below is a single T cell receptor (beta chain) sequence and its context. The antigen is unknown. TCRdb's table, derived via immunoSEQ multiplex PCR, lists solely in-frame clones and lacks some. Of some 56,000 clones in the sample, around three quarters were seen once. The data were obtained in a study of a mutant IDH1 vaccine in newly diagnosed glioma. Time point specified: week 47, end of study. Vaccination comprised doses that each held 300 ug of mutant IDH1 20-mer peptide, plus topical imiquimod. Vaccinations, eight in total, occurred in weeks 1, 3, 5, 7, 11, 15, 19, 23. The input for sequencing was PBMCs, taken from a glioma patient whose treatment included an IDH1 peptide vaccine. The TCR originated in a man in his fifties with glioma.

The CDR3 DNA follows: TGCGCCAGCAGCTTGGCCTGGCAGGGGTCAGATACGCAGTATTTT. Its translation: CASSLAWQGSDTQYF. V gene TRBV5-1 combines with J gene TRBJ2-3; D might be TRBD1 (6 bases). This CDR3 has 15 amino acids. The germline CDR1 and CDR2 sequences are SGHRS and YFSETQ. The V gene lost 0 bases and the J gene lost 4 bases, with 12 bases spanning the gap.